These 17 T cell receptor beta chains share one sample of origin, sequenced in a study of early T cells in non-severe SARS-CoV-2 infection (dated by TCRdb to 2020 to 2023). The library came from 5' RACE. Sequencer: NextSeq 500. TCRdb's own reprocessing of the public reads used fastp at Q25 and MiXCR and kept productive beta chains. For every CDR3 protein sequence, its rows merge into one entry that carries the most common genes and DNA. The table for this sample lists over 15,000 distinct CDR3 sequences; 5% to 6% of them were counted only once. The ten largest clones take up around 6.8% of the sample. Sequencing was performed on whole blood, taken at baseline. The receptors were sampled from an adult who was a healthcare worker with PCR-confirmed SARS-CoV-2 infection or an uninfected control (not recorded which).

The sample holds many counts of this clonotype. V gene TRBV20-1 combines with J gene TRBJ2-2; D might be TRBD1 or TRBD2, each matching 5 bases. The CDR3 loop spans 16 amino acids. Per germline, CDR1 DFQATT and CDR2 SNEGSKA (reference sequence). V lost 1 base and J 5 bases, leaving 17 bases between the germline ends. CDR3 DNA sequence: TGCAGTGCTAGAGGGGCAGTCGGGACCGTTACCGGGGAGCTGTTTTTT. It codes for CSARGAVGTVTGELFF.

This clonotype was observed at least ten times. The genes are TRBV12-3 or TRBV12-4 and TRBJ1-1, with 8 bases that match TRBD1. CDR3 size: 18 residues. With V trimmed by 5 bases and J by 4 bases, 18 bases remained unmatched. The CDR3 bases are TGTGCCAGCAGTCGCACTAGTCCCGGGACAGGTTGGGGCACTGAAGCTTTCTTT. Amino acids: CASSRTSPGTGWGTEAFF.

In its sample, this clonotype was seen many times. CDR3 amino acids: CASSSRSSGHSYEQYF. The DNA of the CDR3 is TGTGCCAGCAGCTCACGATCTAGCGGGCACTCCTACGAGCAGTACTTC. This chain links TRBV5-4 with TRBJ2-7; the match to TRBD2 covers 8 bases. This CDR3 contains 16 residues. With V trimmed by 3 bases and J by 0 bases, 8 bases remained unmatched. CDR1 is SGHNT and CDR2 is YYREEE in the germline V gene (reference sequence).

There are many counts of this clonotype. The rearrangement uses TRBV2 and TRBJ2-3; 7 bases are a match to TRBD1. This CDR3 is built from 15 residues. The V gene's germline CDR1 is SNHLY and CDR2 FYNNEI. With 6 bases clipped from V and 0 bases from J, the junction kept 6 bases outside the gene matches. The CDR3 region has the DNA TGTGCCAGCAGAGGGACAGCCCCTAGCACAGATACGCAGTATTTT. This translates into CASRGTAPSTDTQYF.

By share, this clonotype ranks as medium-sized. This chain links TRBV10-3 with TRBJ2-2; tentatively, D is TRBD1 (6 bases). Trimming removed 6 bases at V and 3 bases at J, with 11 bases between. Germline lookup yields CDR1 ENHRY and CDR2 SYGVKD. The CDR3 contains 14 residues. The CDR3 DNA sequence: TGTGCCATCAGGAACAGGGTGGACACCGGGGAGCTGTTTTTT. This sequence encodes CAIRNRVDTGELFF.

The chain employs TRBV18 and TRBJ2-3; 13 bases fit TRBD2. The CDR3 totals 16 residues. Germline lookup yields CDR1 KGHSH and CDR2 LQKENI. V lost 3 bases to trimming and J lost 4 bases; unmatched junction nucleotides: 4. The chain's CDR3 is CASSPTSGGAADTQYF. CDR3 nucleotide sequence: TGTGCCAGCTCACCCACTAGCGGGGGGGCCGCAGATACGCAGTATTTT.

Many counts were recorded for this clonotype. The genes are TRBV18 and TRBJ1-1, with D perhaps TRBD1 (5 bases). The germline V gene has CDR1 KGHSH and CDR2 LQKENI. The CDR3 consists of 16 residues. V dropped 3 bases and J dropped 1 base, with 15 bases sitting between them. CDR3 protein: CASSPFGTAANTEAFF. CDR3 sequence (DNA): TGTGCCAGCTCACCTTTCGGGACGGCCGCGAACACTGAAGCTTTCTTT.

With respect to this clonotype: The junction differs from germline at one of its ends, possibly a read error. The V call is TRBV7-6, the J call TRBJ2-1; TRBD1 is a possible D gene (5 bases). Germline-derived CDR1 and CDR2 are SGHVS and FNYEAQ. The CDR3 contains 17 residues. The DNA for the CDR3 is TGTGTCAGCAGCTTAGGCTCTTTCTGGGGCTCCTTCAATGAGCAGTTCTTC. Amino acid sequence: CVSSLGSFWGSFNEQFF.

This clonotype was counted ten times or more. The CDR3 nucleotides are TGTGCCATCAGTGAGTCGGGGGACAGCACAGATACGCAGTATTTT. This encodes CAISESGDSTDTQYF. The V and J genes are TRBV10-3 and TRBJ2-3; D is possibly TRBD1 or TRBD2 (5 bases each). Germline V lookup: CDR1 ENHRY, CDR2 SYGVKD. V was pared by 0 bases and J by 0 bases, with 7 bases between. The CDR3 length is 15 residues.

This clonotype was recorded many times. This chain joins TRBV7-3 and TRBJ1-6, with TRBD1 as a possible D gene (5 bases). V lost 2 bases to trimming and J lost 7 bases, with 12 bases between them. The CDR3 consists of 15 residues. CDR1 and CDR2 from the germline V gene are SGHTA and FQGTGA. The CDR3: CASSLSPGSNSPLHF. The CDR3 DNA reads TGTGCCAGCAGCTTATCCCCAGGGAGCAATTCACCCCTCCACTTT.

This clonotype rates as medium-sized (0.01 to 0.1%). This chain joins TRBV27 and TRBJ1-2; 7 bases are shared with TRBD1. Germline CDR1 and CDR2: MNHEY and SMNVEV (reference sequence). The junction had 24 bases not matched to a gene; V was cut back by 0 bases and J by 5 bases. The CDR3 is 21 residues long. The CDR3 nucleotides are TGTGCCAGCAGTTTATCCGTATTTGAGGGGCGTATCCAAACAGGGGTGTATGGCTACACCTTC. This translates into CASSLSVFEGRIQTGVYGYTF.

The chain couples TRBV10-3 to TRBJ1-1; D is unclear. The CDR3 runs 11 residues. Germline-derived CDR1 and CDR2 are ENHRY and SYGVKD. V was pared by 8 bases and J by 4 bases, with 8 bases between. The CDR3 spells CAIGGLTEAFF. In DNA form, the CDR3 reads TGTGCCATCGGAGGGCTCACTGAAGCTTTCTTT.

This clonotype has ten or more counts. The J gene is TRBJ1-5, the V gene TRBV4-1; no reliable D call. Germline CDR1 and CDR2: MGHRA and YSYEKL. Trimming shortened V by 2 bases and J by 8 bases, and 10 bases separated the two germline ends. The CDR3 loop spans 13 amino acids. In DNA, the CDR3 is TGCGCCAGCAGCCAATCCGGGTCTGAGCCCCAGCATTTT. This codes for CASSQSGSEPQHF.

This clonotype was counted many times. This chain links TRBV7-2 with TRBJ1-5, with D uncertain. The CDR3 covers 14 residues. The V gene lost 7 bases and the J gene lost 3 bases, with 13 bases spanning the gap. Looked up from germline, CDR1 is SGHTA and CDR2 is FQGNSA. CDR3 in DNA: TGTGCCAGCAATACCGGGCGGCCCAATCAGCCCCAGCATTTT. Protein: CASNTGRPNQPQHF.

This clonotype appeared many times. This rearrangement joins TRBV12-3 or TRBV12-4 to TRBJ2-7; D is perhaps TRBD1 (5 bases). The CDR3 length is 14 residues. Trimming removed 3 bases at V and 0 bases at J, with 9 bases between. CDR3 nucleotides: TGTGCCAGCAGTTTTAGACAGCACTCCTACGAGCAGTACTTC. The encoded protein is CASSFRQHSYEQYF.

This clonotype was counted ten times or more. The CDR3 spells CASSPGQGPNGYTF. The CDR3 DNA follows: TGTGCCAGCAGCCCAGGACAGGGCCCAAATGGCTACACCTTC. The chain has TRBV7-2 and TRBJ1-2; 8 bases agree with TRBD1. Trimming took 5 bases from V and 6 from J; bases not matched to a gene: 8. Germline CDR1 SGHTA, CDR2 FQGNSA. The CDR3 totals 14 residues.

This clonotype was picked up many times. The rearrangement uses TRBV7-9 and TRBJ2-3, with a possible D match to TRBD1 (6 bases). The CDR3 length is 15 residues. The germline gives CDR1 SEHNR, CDR2 FQNEAQ (reference sequence). V dropped 3 bases and J dropped 2 bases, with 12 bases sitting between them. The CDR3 coding sequence is TGTGCCAGCAGCTTGGGGGACACACTCACAGATACGCAGTATTTT. This translates into CASSLGDTLTDTQYF.